This T cell receptor (beta chain) was documented in a study of molecular identifiers for immune sequencing clone quantification. This clonotype was observed once. This may stem from a read error, because a much larger clone lies one nucleotide away. As the CDR3 is not closed by the conserved phenylalanine or tryptophan, this likely results from a read error. Libraries of bulk TCR were made by previously described methods (with listed TCR primers). MiXCR, run by TCRdb on the PCR reads, gives a single entry per CDR3 protein. The data hold hundreds of thousands of distinct CDR3 sequences, with about 25% observed a single time. This CDR3 region has 14 residues. Germline values: CDR1 LGHDT, CDR2 YNNKEL (reference sequence). Trimming shortened V by 0 bases and J by 4 bases, and 9 bases separated the two germline ends.

Sequenced material: naive CD8+ T cells from blood, with Jurkat cell RNA spiked in. Subset of the sample: FACS-sorted CD8+CD4-CCR7+CD45RA+ naive T cells. The chain employs TRBV3-1 and TRBJ1-1, with D hard to call. This receptor was identified in a human donor in good health. Some libraries in this study had Jurkat cell RNA spiked in. CDR3 in amino acids: CASSQEWVGTEAFL. Written as DNA, the CDR3 is TGTGCCAGCAGCCAAGAATGGGTCGGCACTGAAGCTTTCCTT.